The present TCR beta chain was sequenced within a study of blood T cells in healthy people across ages. Findings and caveats of the study: Any conclusive comparison of naive versus antigen-experienced cells was prevented by using unsorted PBMCs. The fall in TCR beta diversity per million T cells was roughly linear with age. With naive T cell percentage, TCR beta diversity showed a strong correlation.

It was with a sample-barcoded 5' primer and a J-beta primer mix that a second PCR of about 7 to 12 cycles was run. Paired-end reads containing CDR3 totaled no fewer than 3 million for each sample. TCRdb independently ran MiXCR on the 5' RACE reads; one entry per CDR3 protein. This table holds hundreds of thousands of distinct CDR3 sequences, approximately 39% found once. About this clonotype: Its antigen remains unidentified. This may arise from a read error, as a much more abundant clone is one base away.

The CDR3 sequence is 14 residues long. Germline V CDR1 and CDR2: SGHTA, FQGNSA. The specimen sequenced was blood. The clonotype comes from a woman aged 55-75 years in good health. J is TRBJ2-5 and V is TRBV7-2; unclear D gene. CDR3 region: CASSLMGKQGTQYF. The CDR3 nucleotides read TGTGCCAGCAGCTTGATGGGGAAACAAGGGACCCAGTACTTC.